This T cell receptor (beta chain) emerged from a study of graft-versus-host responses after intestinal transplantation. The wider study: Multivisceral, liver-intestinal, or isolated intestinal grafts were transplanted into recipients. The whole recipient group had anti-thymocyte globulin induction followed by tacrolimus and steroids for three to four years. The study, taken as a whole, reports: Detected in recipient marrow were GvH clones, some of which were first observed in ileum or blood. Patients who carried graft-donor T cell macrochimerism also had high graft-versus-host to host-versus-graft clonal ratios in their allografts.

Worth noting for this clone: What it binds is unknown.

Sequencing used immunoSEQ multiplex PCR; TCRdb keeps in-frame clones, though not all of them. The sample lists around 97,000 clones, 80% to 95% occurring once. V gave up 3 bases and J gave up 4 bases, with 16 bases separating them. Germline V lookup: CDR1 MNHEY, CDR2 SMNVEV (reference sequence). The CDR3 has 15 residues. The specimen was unstimulated CD8+ T cells sorted from spleen or lymph node cells, collected before intestinal transplant. This TCR derives from a human donor who received an intestinal transplant. The gene calls are TRBV27 and TRBJ2-7; D may match TRBD1 or TRBD2 (5 bases each). In DNA, the CDR3 is TGTGCCAGCAGTTTTGGGGGTGGGAGCGGATACGAGCAGTACTTC. It translates to CASSFGGGSGYEQYF.